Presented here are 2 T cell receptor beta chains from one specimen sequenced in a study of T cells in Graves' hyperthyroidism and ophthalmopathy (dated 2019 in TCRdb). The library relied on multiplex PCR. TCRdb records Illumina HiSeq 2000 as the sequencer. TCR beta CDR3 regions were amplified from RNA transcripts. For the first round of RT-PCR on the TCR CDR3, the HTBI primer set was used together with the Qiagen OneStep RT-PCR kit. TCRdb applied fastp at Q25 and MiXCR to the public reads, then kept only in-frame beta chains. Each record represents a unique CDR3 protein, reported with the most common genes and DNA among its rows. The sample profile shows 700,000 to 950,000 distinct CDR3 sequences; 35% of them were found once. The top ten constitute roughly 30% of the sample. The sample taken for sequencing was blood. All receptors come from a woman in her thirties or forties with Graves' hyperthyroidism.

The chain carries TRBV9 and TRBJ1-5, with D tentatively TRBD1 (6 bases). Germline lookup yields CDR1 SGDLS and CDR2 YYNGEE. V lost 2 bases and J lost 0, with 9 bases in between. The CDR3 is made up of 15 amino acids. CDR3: CASSVTGYSNQPQHF. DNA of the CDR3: TGTGCCAGCAGCGTGACAGGTTATAGCAATCAGCCCCAGCATTTT. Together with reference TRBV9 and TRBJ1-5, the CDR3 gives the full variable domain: DSGVTQTPKHLITATGQRVTLRCSPRSGDLSVYWYQQSLDQGLQFLIQYYNGEERAKGNILERFSAQQFPDLHSELNLSSLELGDSALYFCASSVTGYSNQPQHFGDGTRLSIL.

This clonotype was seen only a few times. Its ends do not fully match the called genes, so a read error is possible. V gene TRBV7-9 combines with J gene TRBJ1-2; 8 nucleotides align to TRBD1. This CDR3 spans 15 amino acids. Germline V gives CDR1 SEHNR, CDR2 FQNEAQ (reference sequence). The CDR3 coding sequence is TGCGCCAGCAGCCCACAGGGGGTTGCTAACTATGGCTACACCTTC. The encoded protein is CASSPQGVANYGYTF.